Presented here are 12 T cell receptor beta chains from one specimen sequenced in a study of molecular identifiers for immune sequencing clone quantification. TCRdb redid the calling of the PCR reads with MiXCR, one entry per CDR3 protein. The sample yields hundreds of thousands of distinct CDR3 sequences, about 25% seen once. The sample comprised naive CD8+ T cells from blood, with Jurkat cell RNA spiked in. Specified subset: FACS-sorted CD8+CD4-CCR7+CD45RA+ naive T cells. These TCRs come from a human donor in good health. Some libraries in this study had Jurkat cell RNA spiked in.

As to this clonotype: The germline gene is not matched at one end of the junction; a read error may be the cause. The chain joins TRBV3-1 to TRBJ2-7; D perhaps matches TRBD2 (7 bases). The CDR3 is made up of 14 amino acids. Germline CDR1 is LGHDT and CDR2 is YNNKEL (reference sequence). The CDR3 bases are TGTGCCAGCAGCCAAGCGCCGGGGGGCTCCGCGCCGTCCTTC. Translated: CASSQAPGGSAPSF.

This clonotype was found many times. The chain employs TRBV6-2 or TRBV6-3 and TRBJ1-1; no definite D call. The ends were cut back, 2 bases at V and 2 bases at J, with 9 bases in the middle. The CDR3 is 14 residues long. Looked up from germline, CDR1 is MNHEY and CDR2 is SVGEGT. The DNA for the CDR3 is TGTGCCAGCAGTTACAGTGACCGAAACACTGAAGCTTTCTTT. It translates to CASSYSDRNTEAFF.

Details on this clonotype: This CDR3 fails to terminate in the conserved phenylalanine or tryptophan, so it likely reflects a read error. Here the CDR3 reads CSVEEVASPYEQYS. The DNA of the CDR3 is TGCAGCGTTGAAGAGGTTGCATCTCCCTACGAGCAGTACTCC. J is TRBJ2-7 and V is TRBV29-1; D gene uncertain. The V end was cut by 0 bases, the J end by 2 bases, with 11 bases between. The CDR3 contains 14 residues. The germline V gene has CDR1 SQVTM and CDR2 ANQGSEA.

This clonotype was recorded many times. The rearrangement uses TRBV29-1 and TRBJ1-1, with 8 bases identical to TRBD1. There are 14 residues in the CDR3. The ends lost 0 bases at V and 5 bases at J; junction bases unmatched: 5. Germline loops: CDR1 SQVTM, CDR2 ANQGSEA. The CDR3 loop reads CSVEDLTGGTEAFF. The DNA for the CDR3 is TGCAGCGTTGAAGATCTAACAGGGGGGACTGAAGCTTTCTTT.

This clonotype was detected ten times or more. The chain combines TRBV7-2 with TRBJ2-7, with 7 bases matching TRBD1. The CDR3 covers 16 residues. V was clipped by 4 bases and J by 2 bases; unmatched bases: 11. CDR1 SGHTA and CDR2 FQGNSA come from the germline V gene. The CDR3 nucleotides are TGTGCCAGCAGCTCCCCGCACGGGACAGAAGCCTACGAGCAGTACTTC. Amino acids: CASSSPHGTEAYEQYF.

CDR3 nucleotides: TGTGCCAGCAGAAGCCTGGGACAGGGGGCCTATGGCTACACCTTC. This encodes CASRSLGQGAYGYTF. This sequence joins TRBV6-2 or TRBV6-3 and TRBJ1-2; TRBD1 matches 12 bases. The V and J ends lost 6 bases and 4 bases, in that order; junction bases with no gene match: 6. CDR1 and CDR2 (germline): MNHEY, SVGEGT. The CDR3 has 15 residues.

About this clonotype itself: A read error may explain this, as a much larger clone is one base away. The rearrangement uses TRBV5-1 and TRBJ1-1; 8 nucleotides agree with TRBD1. CDR1 is SGHRS and CDR2 is YFSETQ in the germline V gene. The CDR3 is made up of 14 amino acids. CDR3 residues: CASSQGASGTEAYF. DNA for the CDR3: TGCGCCAGCAGCCAGGGGGCTAGTGGGACTGAAGCTTACTTT.

Comment on this clonotype: A clone one base away is much larger, so this may be a read error. The chain has TRBV7-6 and TRBJ2-2, with D perhaps matching TRBD1 (5 bases). The CDR3 contains 16 residues. Germline V gene lookup returns CDR1 SGHVS and CDR2 FNYEAQ. V gave up 4 bases and J gave up 6 bases, with 18 bases separating them. The CDR3 region has the DNA TGTGCCAGCAGCTCCGGCACCACAGGCCAGGCCGGGGAGCTGTTTTTT. Translating gives CASSSGTTGQAGELFF.

Only a few counts were recorded for this clonotype. The chain has TRBV19 and TRBJ2-5; tentative D call: TRBD2 (6 bases). CDR1 and CDR2 from the germline V gene are LNHDA and SQIVND (reference sequence). This CDR3 region has 14 residues. The germline V and J ends were trimmed by 1 base and 6 bases, with 12 bases remaining between them. CDR3 residues: CASSIGAGRQTQYF. CDR3 coding DNA: TGTGCCAGTAGTATAGGAGCAGGGAGGCAGACCCAGTACTTC.

The chain has TRBV12-3 or TRBV12-4 and TRBJ1-1; D unclear. V was trimmed by 4 bases and J by 3 bases, leaving 9 bases between them. The CDR3 consists of 13 residues. The CDR3 DNA follows: TGTGCCAGCAGTTCCGTGCGGGACACTGAAGCTTTCTTT. Residues: CASSSVRDTEAFF.

The rearrangement uses TRBV7-9 and TRBJ2-2; D ambiguous. The V end was cut by 5 bases, the J end by 0 bases, with 10 bases between. Germline CDR1 and CDR2: SEHNR and FQNEAQ (reference sequence). There are 15 residues in the CDR3. In DNA, the CDR3 is TGTGCCAGCAGCGGCCTGGTGGCGAACACCGGGGAGCTGTTTTTT. Translated: CASSGLVANTGELFF.

This chain uses TRBV7-9 with TRBJ2-7; no clear D gene. V was clipped by 5 bases and J by 2 bases, with 13 bases between them. CDR3 length: 14 residues. The germline V gene encodes CDR1 SEHNR and CDR2 FQNEAQ (reference sequence). The CDR3 sequence is CASSHRLETYEQYF. CDR3 coding DNA: TGTGCCAGCAGCCACAGACTGGAAACCTACGAGCAGTACTTC.